These 24 T cell receptor beta chains share one sample of origin, sequenced in a study of blood T cell repertoires in COVID-19. The protocol was immunoSEQ multiplex PCR, while the TCRdb copy is restricted to in-frame clones and leaves out a portion. Of some 270,000 clones listed, over 80% are singletons. Source material: peripheral blood. The receptors were gathered from a middle-aged woman who had recovered from COVID-19.

The chain is built from TRBV6-6 and TRBJ1-2; 7 positions match TRBD1. Germline lookup yields CDR1 MNHNY and CDR2 SVGAGI (reference sequence). V lost 5 bases and J lost 5; bases outside the gene matches: 11. The CDR3 is 15 amino acids. The CDR3 loop reads CASSHRGQAGYGYTF. The CDR3, as DNA: TGTGCCAGCAGTCACCGAGGACAGGCCGGTTATGGCTACACCTTC.

The chain uses TRBV11-3 and TRBJ1-1; D gene unclear. V lost 3 bases to trimming and J lost 2 bases, with 10 bases between them. This CDR3 is 14 amino acids long. Germline values: CDR1 SGHNT, CDR2 YENEEA. Here the CDR3 DNA reads TGTGCCAGCAGCTTGTCCGGGGTCAACACTGAAGCTTTCTTT. This gives the protein CASSLSGVNTEAFF.

This chain uses TRBV10-3 with TRBJ2-7; TRBD1 agrees at 7 bases. CDR1 is ENHRY, CDR2 SYGVKD, per germline. The CDR3 extends over 13 amino acids. Trimming cost V 3 bases and J 6 bases; bases outside gene matches: 5. DNA of the CDR3: TGTGCCATCAGTGACGCGACAGGGTCCGAGCAGTACTTC. Its protein product is CAISDATGSEQYF.

Written as DNA, the CDR3 is TGTGCCAGTAGTTACAGACCCAATCAGCCCCAGCATTTT. Translating gives CASSYRPNQPQHF. This chain joins TRBV19 and TRBJ1-5; D gene unclear. This CDR3 spans 13 amino acids. CDR1 LNHDA and CDR2 SQIVND come from the germline V gene (reference sequence). V lost 5 bases and J 3 bases, leaving 8 bases between the germline ends.

This clone has only one observation. This sequence joins TRBV27 and TRBJ1-1; 9 nucleotides align to TRBD1. Germline CDR1 and CDR2: MNHEY and SMNVEV (reference sequence). V lost 6 bases, J lost 3 bases, and 8 bases stayed unmatched. This CDR3 contains 15 residues. The CDR3 loop reads CASSRETGGDTEAFF. CDR3 bases: TGTGCCAGCAGCAGGGAAACAGGGGGCGACACTGAAGCTTTCTTT.

The chain uses TRBV9 and TRBJ2-1, with unresolved D. The CDR3 sequence is 15 residues long. The ends were cut back, 2 bases at V and 4 bases at J, with 13 bases in the middle. CDR1 SGDLS and CDR2 YYNGEE come from the germline V gene. The CDR3 coding sequence is TGTGCCAGCAGCGTGGGCCGCGCGTCTTACAATGAGCAGTTCTTC. Encoded protein: CASSVGRASYNEQFF.

The V and J genes are TRBV12-3 or TRBV12-4 and TRBJ1-6; D not certain. CDR3 length: 13 residues. V lost 5 bases and J lost 14, with 16 bases in between. The CDR3 coding sequence is TGTGCCAGCAGTCCCCCTAGTTCCATGACCCTCCACTTT. Residues: CASSPPSSMTLHF.

With regard to this clone: Mismatch with germline at one junction end may stem from a read error. The chain is built from TRBV28 and TRBJ1-5, with D possibly matching TRBD1 (5 bases). The CDR3 loop spans 16 amino acids. Germline V CDR1 and CDR2: MDHEN, SYDVKM. The CDR3 spells CASSIWRGGDNQPQHF. Here the CDR3 DNA reads TGTGCCAGCAGTATATGGAGGGGAGGTGACAATCAGCCCCAGCATTTT.

In this sample, this clone turned up once. The genes are TRBV19 and TRBJ2-2, with D tentatively TRBD1 (5 bases). V lost 10 bases to trimming and J lost 3 bases, with 18 bases between them. Looked up from germline, CDR1 is LNHDA and CDR2 is SQIVND (reference sequence). The CDR3 is 15 amino acids. The DNA for the CDR3 is TGTGCCACCAAACAAGGGGTGTGGGACACCGGGGAGCTGTTTTTT. It is translated as CATKQGVWDTGELFF.

The rearrangement joins TRBV5-1 to TRBJ1-4; the D is unclear. The CDR3 consists of 15 residues. Trimming took off 0 bases at V and 4 bases at J, with 10 bases between the two ends. Germline V gene lookup returns CDR1 SGHRS and CDR2 YFSETQ. The CDR3 coding sequence is TGCGCCAGCAGCTTGGGATCGAGTGGTAATGAAAAACTGTTTTTT. This codes for CASSLGSSGNEKLFF.

This clone showed up just a few times. The chain combines TRBV19 with TRBJ1-1; TRBD1 matches at 9 bases. Germline assignment: CDR1 LNHDA and CDR2 SQIVND (reference sequence). The V gene end was trimmed by 6 bases and the J gene end by 6 bases; junction bases not matched to a gene: 14. The CDR3 consists of 16 residues. As DNA, the CDR3 is TGTGCCAGTAGGACGGGACAGGGATTCAGGTGGTCTGAAGCTTTCTTT. Translated, it gives CASRTGQGFRWSEAFF.

The chain is built from TRBV5-4 and TRBJ2-4; TRBD2 matches at 12 bases. Trimming removed 3 bases from V and 3 bases from J; junction bases left unmatched: 4. The CDR3 loop spans 16 amino acids. CDR1 and CDR2 from the germline V gene are SGHNT and YYREEE (reference sequence). CDR3 sequence: CASSSGLAGRKNIQYF. DNA of the CDR3: TGTGCCAGCAGCTCCGGACTAGCGGGGCGCAAAAACATTCAGTACTTC.

This chain joins TRBV12-3 or TRBV12-4 and TRBJ2-7, with TRBD1 as a possible D gene (6 bases). This CDR3 contains 13 residues. Trimming stripped 6 bases from V and 5 bases from J, with 14 bases between. The CDR3 DNA sequence: TGTGCCAGCAGCCCTGACAGGAATAACGAGCAGTACTTC. It is translated as CASSPDRNNEQYF.

This chain uses TRBV3-1 (or the pseudogene TRBV3-2) with TRBJ1-2, with D uncertain. CDR3 length: 13 amino acids. Germline V gene sequence: CDR1 LGHDT, CDR2 YNNKEL (reference sequence). Between the trimmed V and J ends, which lost 1 base and 5 bases, there was a span of 8 bases. CDR3 sequence (DNA): TGTGCCAGCAGCCAAGGAGTGTCATATGGCTACACCTTC. Protein: CASSQGVSYGYTF.

The V gene is TRBV28, the J gene TRBJ2-6, with D perhaps matching TRBD1 (5 bases). Germline CDR1 MDHEN, CDR2 SYDVKM. The CDR3 spans 16 residues. Trimming pared 6 bases from V and 0 bases from J, leaving 12 bases between. CDR3 region: CASRIQDYSGANVLTF. DNA for the CDR3: TGTGCCAGCAGGATACAGGATTACTCTGGGGCCAACGTCCTGACTTTC.

The chain combines TRBV7-7 with TRBJ2-5; D is unresolved. CDR3 size: 14 residues. The ends were cut back, 6 bases at V and 1 base at J, with 12 bases in the middle. Germline CDR1 and CDR2: SSHAT and FNYEAQ (reference sequence). The CDR3 reads CASSQAGFQETQYF. DNA of the CDR3: TGTGCCAGCAGTCAAGCCGGTTTCCAAGAGACCCAGTACTTC.

This chain links TRBV13 with TRBJ1-1; D unclear. The CDR3 runs 19 residues. Per germline, CDR1 PRHDT and CDR2 FYEKMQ (reference sequence). Trimming took off 0 bases at V and 0 bases at J, with 20 bases between the two ends. This CDR3 reads CASSLGVLVGRELNTEAFF. CDR3 DNA: TGTGCCAGCAGCTTAGGGGTGCTCGTGGGCCGAGAATTGAACACTGAAGCTTTCTTT. Variable domain in full (rest from reference TRBV13 and TRBJ1-1): AAGVIQSPRHLIKEKRETATLKCYPIPRHDTVYWYQQGPGQDPQFLISFYEKMQSDKGSIPDRFSAQQFSDYHSELNMSSLELGDSALYFCASSLGVLVGRELNTEAFFGQGTRLTVV.

V usage is TRBV28 and J usage is TRBJ1-1; 10 nucleotides agree with TRBD1. CDR3 length equals 16 residues. V lost 6 bases and J lost 3; bases outside the gene matches: 10. CDR1 and CDR2 (germline): MDHEN, SYDVKM. As DNA, the CDR3 is TGTGCCAGCAGAGCACAGACAGGGGGCGGCTACACTGAAGCTTTCTTT. Its translation is CASRAQTGGGYTEAFF.

The CDR3 DNA reads as TGCGCCAGCAGCCAAGATGCCCGGGGTAACTACGAGCAGTACTTC. Its protein is CASSQDARGNYEQYF. The chain joins TRBV4-1 to TRBJ2-7, with D possibly TRBD2 on 5 matching bases. Germline CDR1 MGHRA, CDR2 YSYEKL. Trimming shortened V by 0 bases and J by 3 bases, and 12 bases separated the two germline ends. There are 15 residues in the CDR3.

DNA of the CDR3: TGTGCCACCAGCAGGGGACGACAGGGGGTGAACACTGAAGCTTTCTTT. As protein: CATSRGRQGVNTEAFF. This chain joins TRBV15 and TRBJ1-1; 9 positions match TRBD1. The length of the CDR3 is 16 residues. Germline V CDR1 and CDR2: LNHNV, YYDKDF (reference sequence). J lost 0 bases, V lost 3 bases, and 5 bases had no gene match.

The chain is built from TRBV30 and TRBJ1-1; TRBD1 matches 7 bases. Germline assignment: CDR1 GTSNPN and CDR2 SVGIG (reference sequence). The J segment lost 5 bases and the V segment lost 2 bases, leaving 5 bases of the junction unmatched. CDR3 length: 13 residues. As DNA, the CDR3 is TGTGCCTGGAGTCTCGGGACAGCGACTGAAGCTTTCTTT. Encoded protein: CAWSLGTATEAFF.

V is TRBV9 and J is TRBJ1-1; D is perhaps TRBD1 (5 bases). The CDR3 is 13 residues long. Trimming removed 4 bases at V and 7 bases at J, with 14 bases between. Looked up from germline, CDR1 is SGDLS and CDR2 is YYNGEE. The CDR3 here is CASSPSVGGEAFF. The CDR3 region has the DNA TGTGCCAGCAGCCCGTCCGTGGGGGGTGAAGCTTTCTTT. Looking up the rest from reference TRBV9 and TRBJ1-1 gives the full variable domain: DSGVTQTPKHLITATGQRVTLRCSPRSGDLSVYWYQQSLDQGLQFLIQYYNGEERAKGNILERFSAQQFPDLHSELNLSSLELGDSALYFCASSPSVGGEAFFGQGTRLTVV.

The chain joins TRBV7-9 to TRBJ1-5; D is undetermined. CDR1 is SEHNR, CDR2 FQNEAQ, per germline (reference sequence). V lost 1 base, J lost 0 bases, and 10 bases lay in between. CDR3 length: 16 amino acids. CDR3 sequence (DNA): TGTGCCAGCAGCTTAGGATTGGCTTATAGCAATCAGCCCCAGCATTTT. It specifies CASSLGLAYSNQPQHF.

The chain carries TRBV15 and TRBJ2-2; D is uncertain. The CDR3 loop spans 19 amino acids. Germline V lookup: CDR1 LNHNV, CDR2 YYDKDF (reference sequence). With 0 bases removed from V and 3 bases from J, the gap between germline ends came to 20 bases. The CDR3 coding sequence is TGTGCCACCAGCAGAGATAACCAGGCAACATACCTTTACACCGGGGAGCTGTTTTTT. It yields the protein CATSRDNQATYLYTGELFF.